This T cell receptor (beta chain) emerged from a study of technical replicates of blood from several donors (TCRdb year 2017). Library creation used the immunoSEQ multiplex PCR assay. This is the immuneACCESS table as TCRdb keeps it, with only in-frame sequences that have V and J called. A part of the clones is gone; compared with another copy, unresolved V genes explain less than half, and the rest is unexplained. Across this sample there are 80,000 to 90,000 clones, with roughly 94% seen only once. Together, the top ten hold roughly 0.25% of the sample. V is cut back by 4 bases and J by 5 bases, with 8 bases in the junction unmatched. CDR1 and CDR2 are drawn from the germline V gene: MNHEY, SVGAGI. Including the terminal cysteine and phenylalanine, the CDR3 comprises 15 residues. Only the CDR3 DNA stays, 45 bases, in frame from base 1. Regarding this clone: Its antigen target is currently unknown. No qualities accompany the bases; no much larger clone lies one base away.

This chain joins TRBV6-5 to TRBJ2-5; 9 junctional bases match TRBD1. The source of this sequence is a human donor in good health. The material sequenced was T cells isolated from PBMCs. The DNA is as follows: TGTGCCAGCAGTTCACAGGGGGCAGGGGGGGAGACCCAGTACTTC. The encoded protein is CASSSQGAGGETQYF.